This TCR beta chain was profiled in a study of blood T cell repertoires in COVID-19. Study-wide background: T cells, B-cell-depleted T cells, or PBMCs supplied cDNA or gDNA.

Per the germline V gene, CDR1 is SGHNT and CDR2 is YYREEE (reference sequence). This CDR3 is 13 amino acids long. V gave up 2 bases and J gave up 2 bases, with 7 bases separating them. Method: immunoSEQ multiplex PCR; TCRdb's copy keeps in-frame clones and lacks some. The table records under 80,000 clones, 76% of them present only once. The rearrangement links TRBV5-4 to TRBJ2-5; TRBD1 might be the D (6 bases). The sequence came from a man in his fifties or sixties with COVID-19, enrolled during active disease. Sequenced sample: peripheral blood. CDR3 sequence reads: CASSFRGQETQYF. CDR3 DNA sequence: TGTGCCAGCAGCTTCAGGGGACAAGAGACCCAGTACTTC.